This T cell receptor (beta chain) was recovered during a study of shared clonotypes between healthy human individuals. Trimming removed 0 bases from V and 1 base from J, with 15 bases in between. CDR1 is MGHDK and CDR2 is SYGVNS in the germline V gene. CDR3 size: 17 residues. The naive CD8 population came from CD45RO-negative cells selected for CCR7, without terminally differentiated effector memory CD45RA+ cells. Sequencing used immunoSEQ multiplex PCR; TCRdb keeps in-frame clones, though not all of them. This table holds about 580,000 clones, roughly 98% found once. The TCR comes from a man aged 25 to 40 in good health. The specimen was naive CD8+ T cells sorted from blood. The V call is TRBV25-1, the J call TRBJ1-1; D is unclear. CDR3 nucleotide sequence: TGTGCCAGCAGTGAATATAAAGGAGGTCACGCGAACACTGAAGCTTTCTTT. This translates into CASSEYKGGHANTEAFF.